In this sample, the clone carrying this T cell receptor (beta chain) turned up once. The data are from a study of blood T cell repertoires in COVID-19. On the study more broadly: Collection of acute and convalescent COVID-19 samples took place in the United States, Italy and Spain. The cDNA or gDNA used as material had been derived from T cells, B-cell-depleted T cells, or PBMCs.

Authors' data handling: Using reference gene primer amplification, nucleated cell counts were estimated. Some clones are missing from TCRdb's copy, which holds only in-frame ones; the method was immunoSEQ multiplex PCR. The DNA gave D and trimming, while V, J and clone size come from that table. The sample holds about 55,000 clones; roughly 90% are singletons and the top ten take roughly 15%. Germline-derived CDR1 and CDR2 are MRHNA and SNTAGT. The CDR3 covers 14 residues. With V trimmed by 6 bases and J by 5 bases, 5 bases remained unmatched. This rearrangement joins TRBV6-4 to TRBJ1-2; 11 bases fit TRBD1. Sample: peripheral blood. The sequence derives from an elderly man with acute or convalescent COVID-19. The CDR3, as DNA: TGTGCCAGCAGACCCGGGACAGGGGGTTATGGCTACACCTTC. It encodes CASRPGTGGYGYTF.